This TCR beta chain appears in the sequencing data of a study of blood T cell repertoires in COVID-19 (dated by TCRdb to 2020 to 2022). Turning to the overall study: Samples covering the acute and convalescent phases of COVID-19 were provided by collaborators in the United States, Italy and Spain. The prospective study material was composed of cDNA or gDNA derived from T cells, B-cell-depleted T cells, or PBMCs. The dataset comprised deeply sampled blood TCRbeta repertoires from subjects exposed to, actively infected with, or recovered from COVID-19. The repertoires were released in a freely available public database intended as a resource for research on the immune response to SARS-CoV-2. The samples were drawn from two sources: the first 160 participants of the ongoing ImmuneRACE study, and 1,000 to 1,500 subjects contributed by 6 global collaborators. Nearly every sample came with metadata listing a de-identified subject ID, COVID-19 status, age in years and sex. Where available, HLA class I and class II types were obtained from metadata supplied by the sample provider rather than from assay-based typing. What the authors observed across the whole study: How much clinical and demographic metadata was included differed by source and by participant, and the metadata was provided uncurated.

As to this clone: There is no known antigen for this receptor. No qualities accompany the bases; no much larger clone lies one base away.

The immunoSEQ Assay, a bias-controlled multiplex PCR, was used to amplify TCRbeta CDR3 regions from genomic DNA. In the authors' own workflow: The number of nucleated cells in each sample was estimated by amplification of reference gene primers within the assay. To quantify the absolute abundance of each unique TCRbeta CDR3 rearrangement, sequence reads were collapsed and filtered. For each sample, productive Simpson clonality was calculated by taking the square root of Simpson's diversity index across productive rearrangements. Imported from immuneACCESS, the table was reduced by TCRdb to in-frame sequences with V and J called. These copies leave out some clones; in studies compared against another copy, an unresolved V gene accounts for under half, and the cause of the remainder is not known. V, J and clone size are taken as reported in that table, and D and trimming were inferred from the DNA itself. The table for this sample lists some 220,000 clones; about 83% of them were counted only once. The ten biggest clones cover about 1.3% of the sample.

At one collaborating source in Seattle, patients were enrolled during active infection and were followed longitudinally through the course of disease. The collaborating institutions used their own protocols to collect whole blood in K2EDTA tubes. For TCRbeta analysis, collaborators shipped samples as frozen whole blood, isolated PBMCs, or DNA extracted from either of those sample types. The CDR3 numbers 15 residues from cysteine through phenylalanine. The sequence is cut down to CDR3 DNA, 45 bases in frame from base 1. From the germline V gene (reference sequence), CDR1 is LGHDT and CDR2 is YNNKEL. A distance of 13 bases separates the germline ends of V and J, which lose 4 bases and 3 bases respectively.

The sequence was collected from a woman aged 30 to 39 with COVID-19, enrolled during active disease. The sample was peripheral blood. The sequence is built from TRBV3-1 (or the pseudogene TRBV3-2) and TRBJ2-1; possibly the D gene is TRBD1, per 6 matching bases. The bases read TGTGCCAGCAGCCCCCGCAGGGGTCTCTACAATGAGCAGTTCTTC. It is translated as CASSPRRGLYNEQFF.